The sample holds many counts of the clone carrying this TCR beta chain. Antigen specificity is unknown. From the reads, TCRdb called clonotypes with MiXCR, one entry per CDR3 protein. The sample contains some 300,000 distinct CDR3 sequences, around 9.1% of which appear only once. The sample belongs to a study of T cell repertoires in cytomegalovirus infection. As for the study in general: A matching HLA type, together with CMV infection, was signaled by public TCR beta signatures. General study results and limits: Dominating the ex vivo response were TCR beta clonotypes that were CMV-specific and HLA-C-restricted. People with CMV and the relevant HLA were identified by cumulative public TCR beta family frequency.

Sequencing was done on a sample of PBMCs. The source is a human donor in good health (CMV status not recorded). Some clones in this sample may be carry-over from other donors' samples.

In nucleotides, the CDR3 is TGCAGCGTCGCTCCTGTCGGGGCAGCTAATTCCTCTGGGGCCAACGTCCTGACTTTC. Encoded protein: CSVAPVGAANSSGANVLTF. V and J are TRBV29-1 and TRBJ2-6; TRBD1 or TRBD2 may be the D gene (5 bases each). Germline-derived CDR1 and CDR2 are SQVTM and ANQGSEA. The V and J ends lost 6 bases and 0 bases respectively, with 24 bases between them. This CDR3 region has 19 residues.